The clone carrying this T cell receptor beta chain was recorded at least ten times. The target antigen is unknown. This sample's time point: patch test 2, 6 weeks after DPC sensitization. The treatment: therapeutic diphenylcyclopropenone sensitization with weekly scalp DPC. Ahead of applying each patch test, blood was sampled. The sample originates from a study of human T cells and chemical hapten exposure. Study as a whole: Doses of diphenylcyclopropenone went to the patients' scalps weekly throughout the roughly 25-week study. 0.01% DPC was applied to the upper back in patch tests, which were read at 6 days. Study observations and caveats: TCRs above 1 in 1000 frequency stayed constant with DPC sensitization.

The CDR3 loop spans 12 amino acids. Germline assignment: CDR1 LGHNA and CDR2 YNFKEQ. Deletions cut 6 bases from V and 3 bases from J, with 9 bases between. TCRdb re-called the RACE reads through MiXCR, storing one row per CDR3 protein. This sample yields 84,000 or so distinct CDR3 sequences, of which 9.5% to 13% are seen a single time; 2% to 3% belongs to the top ten. Specimen: whole blood, collected in connection with sensitization to the hapten diphenylcyclopropenone (DPC). The receptor's source is a woman aged 25-40 years with alopecia areata. Some clones in this sample may be carry-over from other donors' samples. The chain links TRBV4-2 to TRBJ2-7, with unresolved D. The CDR3 sequence is CASSHTSYEQYF. The CDR3 DNA is TGTGCCAGCAGTCATACGAGCTACGAGCAGTACTTC.